This T cell receptor (beta chain) was sequenced for a study of blood T cells in healthy people across ages. Broader study findings: The percentage of naive T cells correlated strongly with TCR beta diversity. Shifts in expanded clonotypes may have been confounded by donor CMV status, which was unknown.

Every sample yielded at least 6 million isolated PBMCs. At least 5 micrograms of total RNA were extracted per sample. To note about this clonotype: Its antigen is unknown.

Using a J-beta primer mix together with a sample-barcoded 5' primer, a second PCR was run for roughly 6 to 11 cycles. Each CDR3 protein gets one entry after TCRdb re-called the 5' RACE reads with MiXCR. The table shows about 640,000 distinct CDR3 sequences, with 58% occurring only once. Sequences were obtained from blood. The source of this sequence is a man between 60 and 75 years old in good health.

CDR3 in DNA: TGTGCCACCTATGAAAGGACAGAACAAGAGACCCAGTACTTC. Translating it yields CATYERTEQETQYF. The genes are TRBV6-6 and TRBJ2-5; weak D call: TRBD1 (6 bases). This CDR3 comprises 14 residues. Trimming took off 10 bases at V and 2 bases at J, with 17 bases between the two ends. The V gene's germline CDR1 is MNHNY and CDR2 SVGAGI (reference sequence).